A selection of T cell receptor beta chains follows, all from one sample in a study of graft-versus-host responses after intestinal transplantation. Measured with immunoSEQ multiplex PCR; TCRdb has only the in-frame clones, and not every one. The sample has about 93,000 clones, around 80% seen once; the top ten hold around 0.86%. These receptors are not linked to any known antigen. This material consisted of unstimulated CD4+ T cells sorted from spleen or lymph node cells, taken before intestinal transplant. The receptors were gathered from a human donor who received an intestinal transplant. The CDR3 runs from the conserved cysteine through the conserved F or W. The D gene is left open where the match is weak. Only some rows state a clone size, as once, few, many or a class for expanded clones.

d_gene	v_gene	j_gene	abundance	CDR3aa	CDR3nt
.	TRBV4-1	TRBJ2-2	few	CASSQDRRKNTGELFF	TGCGCCAGCAGCCAAGATCGGCGGAAGAACACCGGGGAGCTGTTTTTT
.	TRBV6-1	TRBJ2-1	.	CASTPNSDNEQFF	TGTGCCAGCACCCCAAATAGTGACAATGAGCAGTTCTTC
TRBD2	TRBV5-1	TRBJ2-5	.	CASSLNSGRAEETQYF	TGCGCCAGCAGCTTAAATAGCGGGAGGGCCGAAGAGACCCAGTACTTC
.	TRBV7-5	TRBJ2-7	.	CARSLTQGSYEQYF	TGTGCCAGAAGCCTGACCCAGGGTTCCTACGAGCAGTACTTC
TRBD2	TRBV11-3	TRBJ2-1	.	CASSLGTSQILNEQFF	TGTGCCAGCAGCTTAGGGACTAGCCAAATCCTCAATGAGCAGTTCTTC
TRBD1	TRBV5-6	TRBJ2-7	.	CASSSDRGLSNEQYF	TGTGCCAGCAGCTCAGACAGGGGGCTCTCCAACGAGCAGTACTTC
.	TRBV6-5	TRBJ2-1	once	CASSYGRYNEQFF	TGTGCCAGCAGTTACGGCAGATACAATGAGCAGTTCTTC
TRBD2	TRBV6-5	TRBJ2-5	once	CASSYNPGGWETQYF	TGTGCCAGCAGTTACAATCCGGGGGGATGGGAGACCCAGTACTTC
.	TRBV6-5	TRBJ1-6	.	CASSYYETGEYSPLHF	TGTGCCAGCAGTTACTACGAGACAGGAGAATATTCACCCCTCCACTTT
.	TRBV21-1	TRBJ2-3	.	CASRSGTSNTDTQYF	TGTGCCAGCAGGTCCGGGACTAGCAACACAGATACGCAGTATTTT
TRBD2	TRBV9	TRBJ2-1	.	CASSVELAGGNEQFF	TGTGCCAGCAGCGTAGAACTAGCGGGAGGGAATGAGCAGTTCTTC
.	TRBV5-1	TRBJ2-6	.	CASSLGGSGANVLTF	TGCGCCAGCAGCTTGGGCGGGTCTGGGGCCAACGTCCTGACTTTC
TRBD1	TRBV28	TRBJ1-5	.	CASSMFKGLSDRGLQPQHF	TGTGCCAGCAGTATGTTTAAAGGGCTGAGTGACAGGGGGCTCCAGCCCCAGCATTTT
.	TRBV5-1	TRBJ2-2	.	CASSLGQGGTGELFF	TGCGCCAGCAGCTTGGGACAGGGAGGCACCGGGGAGCTGTTTTTT
.	TRBV11-3	TRBJ2-5	.	CASSKGGDQETQYF	TGTGCCAGCAGCAAAGGGGGAGACCAAGAGACCCAGTACTTC
TRBD2	TRBV6-6	TRBJ2-1	.	CASSSAGGPNEQFF	TGTGCCAGTAGTTCGGCGGGGGGCCCCAATGAGCAGTTCTTC
.	TRBV5-1	TRBJ1-1	.	CASSLGGQNTEAFF	TGCGCCAGCAGCTTGGGGGGACAGAACACTGAAGCTTTCTTT
TRBD2	TRBV5-1	TRBJ2-5	.	CASSPRASGIQETQYF	TGCGCCAGCAGCCCGAGGGCTAGCGGTATTCAAGAGACCCAGTACTTC
.	TRBV29-1	TRBJ2-5	.	CSVREAEETQYF	TGCAGCGTCAGAGAGGCAGAAGAGACCCAGTACTTC
.	TRBV25-1	TRBJ2-3	.	CASSDSRADTQYF	TGTGCCAGCAGTGATTCCCGGGCAGATACGCAGTATTTT
TRBD2	TRBV28	TRBJ2-7	.	CASSFSGGSGEQYF	TGTGCCAGCAGTTTCAGTGGCGGGAGTGGGGAGCAGTACTTC
TRBD1	TRBV19	TRBJ1-6	.	CASRPPGQNNSPLHF	TGTGCCAGTAGACCACCGGGACAGAATAATTCACCCCTCCACTTT
.	TRBV18	TRBJ1-5	.	CASSPGTESPQHF	TGTGCCAGCTCACCAGGTACAGAATCGCCCCAGCATTTT
TRBD2	TRBV5-6	TRBJ2-7	.	CASSLGAGQRYSGGYEQYF	TGTGCCAGCAGCTTGGGTGCAGGGCAGCGCTATAGCGGGGGTTACGAGCAGTACTTC
.	TRBV5-1	TRBJ1-6	.	CASSLAFVREPYNSPLHF	TGCGCCAGCAGCTTGGCCTTCGTCAGGGAACCCTATAATTCACCCCTCCACTTT
TRBD2	TRBV2	TRBJ2-1	.	CASSDGGRVGEQFF	TGTGCCAGCAGTGATGGGGGGAGGGTCGGTGAGCAGTTCTTC
TRBD1	TRBV4-2	TRBJ2-4	.	CASSQVGQGADIQYF	TGTGCCAGCAGCCAAGTGGGCCAGGGGGCTGACATTCAGTACTTC
.	TRBV4-1	TRBJ2-2	.	CASSREGTWAGELFF	TGCGCCAGCAGCCGAGAGGGCACATGGGCCGGGGAGCTGTTTTTT
.	TRBV18	TRBJ1-6	.	CASSPEGLTGTSYNSPLHF	TGTGCCAGCTCACCAGAGGGCCTGACGGGGACATCCTATAATTCACCCCTCCACTTT
.	TRBV2	TRBJ2-2	.	CASRELGANTGELFF	TGTGCCAGCAGGGAACTAGGGGCGAACACCGGGGAGCTGTTTTTT
.	TRBV6-1	TRBJ2-4	.	CASSEAINSRLYF	TGTGCCAGCAGTGAAGCGATTAACAGCCGCCTGTACTTC
.	TRBV10-1	TRBJ2-7	.	CASKAGPYEQYF	TGCGCCAGCAAGGCGGGGCCCTACGAGCAGTACTTC
TRBD1	TRBV9	TRBJ2-7	.	CASSPRTGTYYEQYF	TGTGCCAGCAGCCCACGGACAGGGACGTACTACGAGCAGTACTTC
.	TRBV18	TRBJ2-3	.	CASSQALSTDTQYF	TGTGCCAGCTCTCAGGCCTTGAGCACAGATACGCAGTATTTT
TRBD1	TRBV19	TRBJ2-7	.	CASSMGQKGYEQYF	TGTGCCAGTAGTATGGGACAGAAGGGCTACGAGCAGTACTTC
TRBD1	TRBV10-1	TRBJ2-2	.	CASSEGDRDLTGELFF	TGCGCCAGCAGCGAGGGGGACAGGGACTTGACCGGGGAGCTGTTTTTT
TRBD1	TRBV28	TRBJ2-7	.	CASSGTGNHEQYF	TGTGCCAGCAGCGGGACAGGGAACCACGAGCAGTACTTC